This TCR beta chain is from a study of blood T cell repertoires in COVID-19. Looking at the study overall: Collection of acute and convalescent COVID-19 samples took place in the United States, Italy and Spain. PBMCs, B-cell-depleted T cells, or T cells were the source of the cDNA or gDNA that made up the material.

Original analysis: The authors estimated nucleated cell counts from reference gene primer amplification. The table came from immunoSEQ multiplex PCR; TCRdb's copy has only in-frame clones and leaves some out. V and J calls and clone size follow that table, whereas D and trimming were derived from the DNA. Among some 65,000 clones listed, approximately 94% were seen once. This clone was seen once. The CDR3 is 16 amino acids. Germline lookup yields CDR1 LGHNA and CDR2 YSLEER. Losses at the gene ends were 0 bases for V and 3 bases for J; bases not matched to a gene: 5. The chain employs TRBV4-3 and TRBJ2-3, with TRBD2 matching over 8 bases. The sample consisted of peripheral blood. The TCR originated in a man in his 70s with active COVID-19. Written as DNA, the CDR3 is TGCGCCAGCAGCCAAGATCGGGGGGGCGGAACAGATACGCAGTATTTT. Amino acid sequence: CASSQDRGGGTDTQYF.